The 7 T cell receptor beta chains below were found in one sample sequenced in a study of vaccination and CD4 T cells after COVID-19. What these receptors recognize is not known. Sequencing of DNA taken from cultured CD4+ T cells relied on the Oncomine TCR Beta short-read assay. TCRdb fed the PCR reads into MiXCR, producing one record per CDR3 protein. Among under 25,000 distinct CDR3 sequences, roughly 40% were seen once, and the ten largest hold around 8.3%. Indicated treatment: roughly ten-day PBMC culture with coronavirus spike peptide pools or control peptides (ViraFEST assay). This specimen consisted of CD4+ T cells from blood, cultured in vitro, obtained after SARS-CoV-2 vaccination. Source of these receptors: a human donor who had recovered from COVID-19.

This clonotype was counted between two and nine times. The chain links TRBV27 to TRBJ2-7; D perhaps matches TRBD1 (5 bases). V gave up 6 bases and J gave up 0 bases, with 9 bases separating them. The germline V gene has CDR1 MNHEY and CDR2 SMNVEV (reference sequence). The CDR3 is 13 residues long. DNA for the CDR3: TGTGCCAGCAGAAAGACAGTCTCCTACGAGCAGTACTTC. Translated, it gives CASRKTVSYEQYF.

This clonotype turned up a few times. The rearrangement uses TRBV27 and TRBJ2-2; D uncertain. Germline V CDR1 and CDR2: MNHEY, SMNVEV (reference sequence). Trimming pared 6 bases from V and 5 bases from J, leaving 13 bases between. The CDR3 is made up of 14 amino acids. The chain's CDR3 is CASRQLRETGELFF. CDR3 nucleotides: TGTGCCAGCAGGCAACTTAGGGAAACCGGGGAGCTGTTTTTT.

This clonotype was detected only a few times. This chain uses TRBV7-2 with TRBJ2-3; 8 nucleotides align to TRBD2. CDR1 SGHTA and CDR2 FQGNSA come from the germline V gene. V lost 0 bases, J lost 7 bases, and 6 bases stayed unmatched. This CDR3 is built from 15 residues. The CDR3 coding sequence is TGTGCCAGCAGCTTAGCCCGGGGGGGCCGGAATACGCAGTATTTT. It translates to CASSLARGGRNTQYF.

The chain uses TRBV20-1 and TRBJ2-3; TRBD2 agrees at 8 bases. The CDR3 covers 14 residues. V trimming: 4 bases; J trimming: 2 bases; junction bases outside the gene matches: 5. CDR1 and CDR2 from the germline V gene are DFQATT and SNEGSKA (reference sequence). The CDR3 nucleotides are TGCAGTGCTAAACGAGCGGGGGTCACAGATACGCAGTATTTT. It translates to CSAKRAGVTDTQYF.

In this sample, this clonotype turned up a few times. The CDR3 DNA sequence: TGTGCCAGCAGCCCTCAATGGGAGCCCGGAGCCGGGGAGCTGTTTTTT. It encodes CASSPQWEPGAGELFF. The chain joins TRBV7-3 to TRBJ2-2; perhaps TRBD2 as D (5 bases). Deletions cut 5 bases from V and 6 bases from J, with 19 bases between. Germline loops: CDR1 SGHTA, CDR2 FQGTGA. This CDR3 spans 16 amino acids.

This chain uses TRBV28 with TRBJ1-3; no firm D call. V lost 3 bases to trimming and J lost 0 bases, with 6 bases between them. Germline CDR1 is MDHEN and CDR2 is SYDVKM. CDR3 length equals 14 residues. The CDR3 DNA reads TGTGCCAGCAGTTTCTCACCCTCTGGAAACACCATATATTTT. Translating it yields CASSFSPSGNTIYF.

The rearrangement uses TRBV2 and TRBJ2-1; TRBD2 aligns across 7 bases. CDR3 length: 18 residues. The V segment lost 2 bases and the J segment 5 bases; nucleotides outside the gene matches: 15. Germline V lookup: CDR1 SNHLY, CDR2 FYNNEI. In nucleotides, the CDR3 is TGTGCCAGCAGTGAATTTACGGGGTCGGGGGGAGTGGACAATGAGCAGTTCTTC. Protein sequence: CASSEFTGSGGVDNEQFF.